These 4 T cell receptor beta chains were all obtained from the same sample, sequenced in a study of blood T cell repertoires in COVID-19 (dated by TCRdb to the early 2020s). The library was generated by the immunoSEQ multiplex PCR assay. In its TCRdb copy, this immuneACCESS table keeps in-frame sequences only and misses some clones. Where compared with another copy, unresolved V genes explain less than half of these, and the others have no known cause. The sample table lists about 110,000 clones, 82% of them with a count of one. 16% of the sample lies in the top ten. The specimen sequenced was peripheral blood. The receptors were sampled from a woman aged 55-69 years with acute or convalescent COVID-19.

V gene TRBV30 combines with J gene TRBJ1-2; TRBD1 matches 7 bases. The ends lost 6 bases at V and 4 bases at J; junction bases unmatched: 8. The CDR3 contains 13 residues. Germline V lookup: CDR1 GTSNPN, CDR2 SVGIG (reference sequence). CDR3 protein: CACPNRGSYGYTF. CDR3 in DNA: TGTGCCTGTCCGAACAGGGGCTCCTATGGCTACACCTTC.

This chain connects TRBV4-2 to TRBJ2-7; D remains ambiguous. The germline gives CDR1 LGHNA, CDR2 YNFKEQ. The length of the CDR3 is 13 residues. The V gene lost 0 bases and the J gene lost 2 bases, with 5 bases spanning the gap. The CDR3 DNA is TGTGCCAGCAGCCAAGATAGCCCCTACGAGCAGTACTTC. Protein sequence: CASSQDSPYEQYF.

This chain joins TRBV19 and TRBJ1-5; 7 bases are a match to TRBD1. The CDR3 totals 16 residues. V was clipped by 7 bases and J by 2 bases; unmatched bases: 11. The V gene's germline CDR1 is LNHDA and CDR2 SQIVND (reference sequence). The CDR3: CASMEGGQRGNQPQHF. DNA of the CDR3: TGTGCCAGTATGGAGGGGGGACAGCGAGGCAATCAGCCCCAGCATTTT.

The rearrangement links TRBV25-1 to TRBJ1-2; D may be TRBD1 (5 bases). Germline values: CDR1 MGHDK, CDR2 SYGVNS. The CDR3 spans 11 residues. Trimming cost V 5 bases and J 8 bases, with 9 bases left between them. CDR3 in DNA: TGTGCCAGCAGTAACAGGATCGGCTACACCTTC. This encodes CASSNRIGYTF.